One T cell receptor (beta chain) is described in this entry. This table comes from immunoSEQ multiplex PCR, and its TCRdb copy is limited to in-frame clones, with some not included. The table lists approximately 95,000 clones, around 96% of them singletons. The sample originates from a study of technical replicates of blood from a handful of donors. This CDR3 region has 16 residues. The germline V and J ends were trimmed by 3 bases and 2 bases, with 14 bases remaining between them. Germline CDR1 reads SGDLS; CDR2 reads YYNGEE. This receptor was taken from a human donor in good health. Sequenced: T cells isolated from PBMCs. The chain has TRBV9 and TRBJ1-4, with D possibly being TRBD1 (5 bases). The CDR3 protein is CASSENSGYTNEKLFF. The CDR3 DNA is TGTGCCAGCAGCGAAAATTCAGGGTACACTAATGAAAAACTGTTTTTT.